This T cell receptor (beta chain) was documented in a study of blood T cell repertoires in COVID-19. Study at large: The samples span acute and convalescent COVID-19 from the United States, Italy and Spain.

One Seattle source followed patients from active infection through their disease course. The method was immunoSEQ multiplex PCR; TCRdb's version includes in-frame clones alone and lacks a portion of them. The table records under 550,000 clones, about 90% of them present only once. The CDR3 consists of 14 residues. Germline CDR1 reads SNHLY; CDR2 reads FYNNEI. Trimming took 7 bases from V and 3 from J, leaving 13 bases between them. The clonotype originates from a man in his late teens or twenties with COVID-19, enrolled during active disease. The chain couples TRBV2 to TRBJ2-1, with unresolved D. Sequencing was carried out using peripheral blood. The DNA of the CDR3 is TGTGCCAGCAAGACTCGTTTGGACTACAATGAGCAGTTCTTC. It codes for CASKTRLDYNEQFF. Full variable domain (rest looked up from reference TRBV2 and TRBJ2-1): EPEVTQTPSHQVTQMGQEVILRCVPISNHLYFYWYRQILGQKVEFLVSFYNNEISEKSEIFDDQFSVERPDGSNFTLKIRSTKLEDSAMYFCASKTRLDYNEQFFGPGTRLTVL.